The rows below give T cell receptor beta chains drawn from one sample of a study of cytomegalovirus exposure and HLA in healthy donors. Method: immunoSEQ multiplex PCR; TCRdb's copy keeps in-frame clones and lacks some. The sample carries 150,000 to 200,000 clones, around 85% recorded once. Sample: PBMCs. These receptors all stem from a man aged 18 to 30 in good health and CMV-seronegative. Each CDR3 is given without its conserved first and last residue. The D gene is left open where the match is weak. Rows give clone size only sometimes, using once, few, many, or a class for an expanded clone.

size: NA
length: 15
V: TRBV7-6
D: TRBD1
CDR3: ASSETGGASYNSPLH

size: NA
length: 12
V: TRBV18
D: NA
CDR3: ASSPGTINQPQH

size: NA
length: 13
V: TRBV11-2
D: TRBD1
CDR3: ASSYTTGAETEAF

size: NA
length: 12
V: TRBV11-2
D: NA
CDR3: ASSQGFSNEKLF

size: NA
length: 11
V: TRBV6-6
D: NA
CDR3: ASSSSDSYEQY

size: NA
length: 16
V: TRBV10-3
D: TRBD1
CDR3: AISDPPRGEYSNQPQH

size: NA
length: 14
V: TRBV5-6
D: NA
CDR3: ASSFGGWATNEKLF

size: NA
length: 16
V: TRBV7-9
D: NA
CDR3: ASSLAGGISSGANVLT

size: once
length: 15
V: TRBV4-2
D: TRBD1
CDR3: ASSQALGQTVGTEAF

size: NA
length: 12
V: TRBV10-3
D: NA
CDR3: AISPTGPGNTIY

size: few
length: 11
V: TRBV6-5
D: NA
CDR3: ASSDVSLDGYT

size: NA
length: 13
V: TRBV13
D: NA
CDR3: ASSLTSGIHTEAF

size: NA
length: 14
V: TRBV5-1
D: TRBD1
CDR3: ASSLANRGTNEKLF

size: NA
length: 14
V: TRBV4-1
D: TRBD1
CDR3: ASSPGQGVNNQPQH

size: NA
length: 11
V: TRBV7-9
D: TRBD1
CDR3: ASSPIGQDGYT

size: few
length: 17
V: TRBV27
D: NA
CDR3: ASIFRGTPYIYSNQPQH

size: NA
length: 11
V: TRBV29-1
D: TRBD2
CDR3: SVEAGGPAEQY

size: NA
length: 13
V: TRBV6-5
D: NA
CDR3: ASSYSIRGKNIQY

size: once
length: 11
V: TRBV5-4
D: TRBD1
CDR3: ASTRDRVYEQY

size: NA
length: 13
V: TRBV2
D: TRBD1
CDR3: ARRWGQGGVYGYT

size: NA
length: 16
V: TRBV4-1
D: NA
CDR3: ASSQEFGATGTEHGYT

size: NA
length: 13
V: TRBV7-9
D: TRBD1
CDR3: ASSLVKGARYEQY

size: NA
length: 11
V: TRBV15
D: TRBD1
CDR3: ATSKETSGQAD

size: NA
length: 12
V: TRBV15
D: NA
CDR3: ATSRERGSNEQF

size: NA
length: 13
V: TRBV6-6
D: NA
CDR3: ASSYSSGSTDTQY

size: NA
length: 11
V: TRBV5-1
D: NA
CDR3: ASSPPTYYEQY

size: NA
length: 11
V: TRBV29-1
D: TRBD2
CDR3: SVWTSGSFTQY

size: NA
length: 13
V: TRBV19
D: TRBD2
CDR3: ASSLMAGVADTQY

size: NA
length: 10
V: TRBV28
D: NA
CDR3: ASSFITDTQY

size: once
length: 12
V: TRBV7-7
D: NA
CDR3: ASTPREDTGELF

size: NA
length: 11
V: TRBV7-2
D: NA
CDR3: ASSARPGETQY

size: NA
length: 11
V: TRBV10-1
D: TRBD2
CDR3: ASAGGDTDTQY

size: NA
length: 14
V: TRBV27
D: TRBD2
CDR3: ASSLLPGGRDGEQF

size: few
length: 13
V: TRBV9
D: NA
CDR3: ASSVGEINSYEQY

size: NA
length: 15
V: TRBV18
D: TRBD1
CDR3: ASSPGTEIYSYNEQF

size: NA
length: 11
V: TRBV4-1
D: NA
CDR3: ASSTGSATEAF

size: NA
length: 13
V: TRBV6-1
D: NA
CDR3: ASRRDWQINNEQF

size: NA
length: 12
V: TRBV4-1
D: NA
CDR3: ASSLSALSGEQY

size: NA
length: 14
V: TRBV27
D: NA
CDR3: ASSPIPLGPSKTQY

size: NA
length: 13
V: TRBV14
D: NA
CDR3: ASSQDGLRAETQY

size: NA
length: 13
V: TRBV6-5
D: NA
CDR3: ASSYARGNTGELF

size: NA
length: 11
V: TRBV27
D: NA
CDR3: ASSPTGAYEQY

size: NA
length: 16
V: TRBV7-2
D: TRBD2
CDR3: ASSLEGGGAWWAGELF